This TCR beta chain was sequenced in a study of blood T cell repertoires in COVID-19. Study summary: T cells, B-cell-depleted T cells, or PBMCs supplied cDNA or gDNA.

The CDR3 covers 17 residues. Trimming pared 3 bases from V and 3 bases from J, leaving 18 bases between. The germline V gene encodes CDR1 MGHRA and CDR2 YSYEKL. Per the original methods: Estimation of nucleated cell counts was performed using reference gene primer amplification. Libraries were prepared by immunoSEQ multiplex PCR; TCRdb keeps only in-frame clonotypes and omits some of them. V, J and clone size are taken as reported in that table, and D and trimming were inferred from the DNA itself. The data show about 150,000 clones, with 83% seen just once and 12% held by the top ten. This clonotype was obtained from a woman aged 60 to 75 with COVID-19, enrolled during active disease. The sample was peripheral blood. The V and J genes are TRBV4-1 and TRBJ2-1, with D maybe TRBD2 (6 bases). The CDR3 reads CASSQDYAGSLYNEQFF. CDR3 bases: TGCGCCAGCAGCCAGGACTACGCGGGTTCTCTCTACAATGAGCAGTTCTTC.